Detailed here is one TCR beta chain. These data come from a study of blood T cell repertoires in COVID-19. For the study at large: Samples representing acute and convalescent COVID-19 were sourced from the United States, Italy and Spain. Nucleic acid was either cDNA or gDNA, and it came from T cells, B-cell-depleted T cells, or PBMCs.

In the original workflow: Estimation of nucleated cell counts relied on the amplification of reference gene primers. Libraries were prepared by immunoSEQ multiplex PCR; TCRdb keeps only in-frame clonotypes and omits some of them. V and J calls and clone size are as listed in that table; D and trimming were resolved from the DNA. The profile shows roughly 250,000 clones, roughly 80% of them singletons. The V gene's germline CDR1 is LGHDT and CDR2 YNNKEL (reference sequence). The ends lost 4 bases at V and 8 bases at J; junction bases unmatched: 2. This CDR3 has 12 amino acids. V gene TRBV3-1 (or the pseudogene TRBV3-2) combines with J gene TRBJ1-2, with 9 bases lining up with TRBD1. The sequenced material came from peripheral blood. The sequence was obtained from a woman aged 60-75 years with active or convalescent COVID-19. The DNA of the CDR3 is TGTGCCAGCAGCCGGGGGACAGGGGGCTACACCTTC. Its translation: CASSRGTGGYTF.